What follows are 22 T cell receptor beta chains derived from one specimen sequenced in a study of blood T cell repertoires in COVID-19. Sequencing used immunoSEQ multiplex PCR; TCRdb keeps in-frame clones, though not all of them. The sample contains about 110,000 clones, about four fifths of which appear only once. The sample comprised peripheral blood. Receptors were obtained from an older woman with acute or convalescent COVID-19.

CDR3 DNA sequence: TGTGCCAGCGGAGGTTGGCTGACTTCCACAGATACGCAGTATTTT. Amino acids: CASGGWLTSTDTQYF. This rearrangement joins TRBV27 to TRBJ2-3; TRBD2 might be the D (5 bases). V dropped 8 bases and J dropped 2 bases, with 17 bases sitting between them. Germline CDR1 reads MNHEY; CDR2 reads SMNVEV (reference sequence). This CDR3 region has 15 residues.

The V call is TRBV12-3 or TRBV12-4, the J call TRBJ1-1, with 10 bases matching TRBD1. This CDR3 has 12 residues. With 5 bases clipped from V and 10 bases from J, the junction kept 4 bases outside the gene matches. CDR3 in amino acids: CASSHDRGRAFF. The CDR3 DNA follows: TGTGCCAGCAGTCACGACAGGGGGCGAGCTTTCTTT.

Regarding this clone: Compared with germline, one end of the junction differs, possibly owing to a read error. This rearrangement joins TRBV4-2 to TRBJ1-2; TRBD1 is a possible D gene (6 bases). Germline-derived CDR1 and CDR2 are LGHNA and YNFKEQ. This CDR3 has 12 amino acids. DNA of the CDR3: TGTGCCAGCAGCTGGGATTACAGGGATTTCTCCTTC. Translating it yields CASSWDYRDFSF.

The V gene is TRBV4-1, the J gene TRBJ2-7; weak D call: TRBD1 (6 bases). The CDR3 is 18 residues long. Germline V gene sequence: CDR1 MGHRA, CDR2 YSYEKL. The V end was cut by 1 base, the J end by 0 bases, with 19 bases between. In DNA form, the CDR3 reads TGCGCCAGCAGCCAAGTGGGTCCCGGGACATCGAGCTCCTACGAGCAGTACTTC. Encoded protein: CASSQVGPGTSSSYEQYF.

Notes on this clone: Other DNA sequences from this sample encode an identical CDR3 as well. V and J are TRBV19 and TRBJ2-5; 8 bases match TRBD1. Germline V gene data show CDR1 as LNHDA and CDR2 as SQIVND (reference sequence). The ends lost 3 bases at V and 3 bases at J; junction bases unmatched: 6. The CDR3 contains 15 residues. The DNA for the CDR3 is TGTGCCAGTAGTATCACAGGGACAGGTAAAGAGACCCAGTACTTC. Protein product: CASSITGTGKETQYF.

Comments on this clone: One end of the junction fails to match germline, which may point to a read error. The CDR3 is CASSRGGEGPPLHF. The CDR3 bases are TGTGCCAGTTCACGTGGGGGCGAGGGGCCACCCCTCCACTTT. The chain employs TRBV18 and TRBJ1-6; tentative D call: TRBD1 (6 bases). The CDR3 loop spans 14 amino acids. CDR1 is KGHSH and CDR2 is LQKENI in the germline V gene.

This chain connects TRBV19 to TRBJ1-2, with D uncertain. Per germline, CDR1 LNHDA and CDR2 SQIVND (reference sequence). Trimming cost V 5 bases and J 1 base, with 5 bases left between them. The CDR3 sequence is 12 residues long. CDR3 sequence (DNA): TGTGCCAGTAGTGAGTATAACTATGGCTACACCTTC. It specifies CASSEYNYGYTF.

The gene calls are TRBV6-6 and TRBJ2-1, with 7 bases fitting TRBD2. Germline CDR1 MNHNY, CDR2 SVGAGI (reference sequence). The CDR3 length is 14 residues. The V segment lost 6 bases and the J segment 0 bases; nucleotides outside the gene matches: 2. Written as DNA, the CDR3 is TGTGCCAGCAGCGGGGGGAGCTCCTACAATGAGCAGTTCTTC. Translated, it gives CASSGGSSYNEQFF.

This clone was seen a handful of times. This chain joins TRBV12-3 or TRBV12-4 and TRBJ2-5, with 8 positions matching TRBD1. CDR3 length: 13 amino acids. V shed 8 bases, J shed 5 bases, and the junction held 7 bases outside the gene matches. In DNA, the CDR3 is TGTGCCAGCGGAAACAGGGGGAGGGAGACCCAGTACTTC. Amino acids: CASGNRGRETQYF.

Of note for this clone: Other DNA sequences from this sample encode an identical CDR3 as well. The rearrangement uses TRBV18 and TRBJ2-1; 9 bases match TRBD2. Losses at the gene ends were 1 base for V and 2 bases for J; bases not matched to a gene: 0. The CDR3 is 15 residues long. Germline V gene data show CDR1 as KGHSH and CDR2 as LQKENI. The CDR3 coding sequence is TGTGCCAGCTCACCACTAGCGGGAGCCTACAATGAGCAGTTCTTC. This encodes CASSPLAGAYNEQFF.

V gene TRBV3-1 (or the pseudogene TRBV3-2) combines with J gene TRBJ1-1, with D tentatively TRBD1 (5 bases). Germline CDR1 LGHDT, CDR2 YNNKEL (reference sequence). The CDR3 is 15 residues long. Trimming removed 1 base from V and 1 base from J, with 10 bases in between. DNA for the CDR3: TGTGCCAGCAGCCAAGTTCGGACACCGAACACTGAAGCTTTCTTT. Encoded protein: CASSQVRTPNTEAFF.

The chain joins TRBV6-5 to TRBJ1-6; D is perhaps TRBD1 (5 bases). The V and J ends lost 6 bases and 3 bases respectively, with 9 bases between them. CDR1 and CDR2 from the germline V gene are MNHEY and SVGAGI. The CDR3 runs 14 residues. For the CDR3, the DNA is TGTGCCAGCAGGCGGGACGTCTATAATTCACCCCTCCACTTT. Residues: CASRRDVYNSPLHF.

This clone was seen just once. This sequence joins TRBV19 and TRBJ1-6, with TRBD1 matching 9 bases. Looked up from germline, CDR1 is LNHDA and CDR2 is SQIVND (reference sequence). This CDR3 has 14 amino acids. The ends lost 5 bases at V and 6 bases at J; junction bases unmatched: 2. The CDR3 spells CASSETGGNSPLHF. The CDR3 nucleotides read TGTGCCAGTAGTGAGACAGGGGGTAATTCACCCCTCCACTTT.

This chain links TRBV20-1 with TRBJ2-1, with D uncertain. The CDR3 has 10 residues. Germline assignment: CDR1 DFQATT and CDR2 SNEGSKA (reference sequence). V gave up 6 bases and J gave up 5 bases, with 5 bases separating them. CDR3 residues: CSARDNEQFF. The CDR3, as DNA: TGCAGTGCCCGGGACAATGAGCAGTTCTTC.

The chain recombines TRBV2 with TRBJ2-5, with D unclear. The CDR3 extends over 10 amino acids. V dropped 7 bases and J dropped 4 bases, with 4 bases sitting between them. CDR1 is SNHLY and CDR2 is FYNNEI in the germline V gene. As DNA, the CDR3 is TGTGCCAGCATCTTAGAGACCCAGTACTTC. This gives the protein CASILETQYF.

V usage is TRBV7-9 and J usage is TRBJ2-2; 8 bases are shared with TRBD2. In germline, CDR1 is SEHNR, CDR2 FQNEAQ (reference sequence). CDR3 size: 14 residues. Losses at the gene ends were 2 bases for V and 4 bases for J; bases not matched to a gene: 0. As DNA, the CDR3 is TGTGCCAGCAGCTTACGGGAGGGCACCGGGGAGCTGTTTTTT. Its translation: CASSLREGTGELFF.

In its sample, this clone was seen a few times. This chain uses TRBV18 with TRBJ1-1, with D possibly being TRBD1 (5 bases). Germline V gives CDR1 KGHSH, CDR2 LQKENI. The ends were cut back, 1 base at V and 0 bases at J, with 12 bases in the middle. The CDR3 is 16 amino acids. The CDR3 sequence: CASSPQTTAMNTEAFF. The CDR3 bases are TGTGCCAGCTCACCACAGACGACAGCAATGAACACTGAAGCTTTCTTT.

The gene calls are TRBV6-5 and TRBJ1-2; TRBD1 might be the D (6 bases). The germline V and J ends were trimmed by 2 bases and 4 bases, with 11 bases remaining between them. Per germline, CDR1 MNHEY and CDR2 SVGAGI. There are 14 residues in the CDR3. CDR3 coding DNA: TGTGCCAGCAGTTACGTGACAGGAACCTATGGCTACACCTTC. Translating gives CASSYVTGTYGYTF.

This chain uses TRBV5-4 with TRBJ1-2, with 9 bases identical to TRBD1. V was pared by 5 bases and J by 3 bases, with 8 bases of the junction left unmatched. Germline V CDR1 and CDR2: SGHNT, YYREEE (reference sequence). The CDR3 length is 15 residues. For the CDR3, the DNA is TGTGCCAGCAGTTCCGGGACAGGGTCCGACTATGGCTACACCTTC. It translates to CASSSGTGSDYGYTF.

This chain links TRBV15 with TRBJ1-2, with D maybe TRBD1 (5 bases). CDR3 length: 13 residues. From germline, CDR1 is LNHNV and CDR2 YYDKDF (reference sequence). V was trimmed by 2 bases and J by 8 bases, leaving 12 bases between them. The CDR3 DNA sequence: TGTGCCACCAGCAGACCCCGCGGGGGAGGCTACACCTTC. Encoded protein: CATSRPRGGGYTF.

CDR3 loop: CASSPSRSNQPQHF. CDR3 nucleotides: TGTGCCAGCTCACCTTCTAGGAGCAATCAGCCCCAGCATTTT. This sequence joins TRBV18 and TRBJ1-5, with D unclear. Germline V gene sequence: CDR1 KGHSH, CDR2 LQKENI. The CDR3 length is 14 residues. Trimming removed 3 bases from V and 1 base from J, with 7 bases in between.

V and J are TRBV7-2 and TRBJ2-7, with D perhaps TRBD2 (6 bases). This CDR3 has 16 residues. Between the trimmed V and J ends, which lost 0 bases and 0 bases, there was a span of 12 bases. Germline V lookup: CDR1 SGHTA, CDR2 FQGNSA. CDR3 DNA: TGTGCCAGCAGCTTAGCATCAGGCGGGAACTCCTACGAGCAGTACTTC. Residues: CASSLASGGNSYEQYF.